This T cell receptor beta chain stems from a study of CD8 T cells in ankylosing spondylitis. Whole-study findings and limits: Disease-linked clones reportedly concentrated significantly in matched ankylosing spondylitis synovial fluid. A TCR beta motif of fewer than ten highly homologous variants seemed to mark ankylosing spondylitis blood.

The CDR3 consists of 14 residues. Germline CDR1 reads DFQATT; CDR2 reads SNEGSKA (reference sequence). Trimming at V came to 4 bases and at J to 0 bases, leaving 2 bases not matched to a gene. This clonotype was counted ten times or more. Its antigen is not identified. For TCR beta, libraries came from quantitative 5'-RACE with molecular barcodes. Using its own MiXCR run on the 5' RACE reads, TCRdb lists one record per CDR3 protein. This sample has about 36,000 distinct CDR3 sequences; 4.5% to 6% occur once, and the top ten carry about 12%. The sequence came from a male donor with ankylosing spondylitis or in good health (not recorded which). This rearrangement joins TRBV20-1 to TRBJ1-3; 8 nucleotides agree with TRBD1. The sample taken for sequencing was blood, either unsorted or a sorted T cell fraction (not recorded which). The CDR3 bases are TGCAGTGCTACCGGGACAGGCTCTGGAAACACCATATATTTT. The encoded protein is CSATGTGSGNTIYF.